This TCR beta chain emerged from a study of Ad26.COV2.S vaccination and SARS-CoV-2 variants. Using immunoSEQ multiplex PCR, the repertoire was profiled, and TCRdb retains in-frame clones only, with some absent. The sample holds about 350,000 clones, 65% to 90% seen once. The treatment here: 15 to 20 received Ad26.COV2.S at low or high dose, single or two shots; about five received placebo; per-sample allocation not given. Collection of samples fell on day 63 after the first vaccine or placebo injection. With 3 bases clipped from V and 2 bases from J, the junction kept 6 bases outside the gene matches. Germline lookup yields CDR1 SGHAT and CDR2 FQDESV (reference sequence). The CDR3 has 15 amino acids.

The material was peripheral blood, obtained in a trial of Ad26.COV2.S vaccine versus placebo. The sequence derives from a person between 18 and 65 years old who received the Ad26.COV2.S COVID-19 vaccine or a placebo. The gene calls are TRBV11-1 and TRBJ2-5, with 7 bases identical to TRBD1. The CDR3 is CASSFDLGQQETQYF. The CDR3, as DNA: TGTGCCAGCAGCTTCGATCTGGGACAGCAAGAGACCCAGTACTTC.